This is a list of T cell receptor beta chains from one sample in a study of cytomegalovirus exposure and HLA in healthy donors. Produced via immunoSEQ multiplex PCR; TCRdb's table is partial and in-frame only. Its table records some 130,000 clones. The sample consisted of PBMCs. Receptor source: a man between 18 and 29 years old in good health and CMV-seronegative. CDR3s include the opening cysteine and the closing phenylalanine or tryptophan. The D gene is left open where the match is weak.

TRBJ2-3	TRBD1	TRBV4-1	CASRGLGDRGYTDTQYF	TGCGCCAGCAGGGGATTAGGGGACAGGGGATACACAGATACGCAGTATTTT
TRBJ2-7	-	TRBV6-5	CASSYSSGSYEQYF	TGTGCCAGCAGTTACTCGTCGGGGAGCTACGAGCAGTACTTC
TRBJ2-3	TRBD1	TRBV7-3	CASSSRTGTRSTDTQYF	TGTGCCAGCAGCTCTCGGACAGGGACGCGAAGCACAGATACGCAGTATTTT
TRBJ2-7	TRBD2	TRBV10-3	CAIRGTSGRAGAPEQYF	TGTGCCATCAGGGGGACTAGCGGGAGGGCCGGGGCTCCCGAGCAGTACTTC
TRBJ1-6	-	TRBV7-8	CASSPYRFADRSPLHF	TGTGCCAGCAGCCCATATAGGTTCGCCGACAGATCACCCCTCCACTTT
TRBJ2-5	-	TRBV4-3	CASSHILGETQYF	TGCGCCAGCAGCCATATACTGGGCGAGACCCAGTACTTC
TRBJ2-7	-	TRBV13	CASSFMYSISLYEQYF	TGTGCCAGCAGCTTTATGTACTCAATAAGCCTGTACGAGCAGTACTTC
TRBJ2-7	-	TRBV27	CASSLSPTGRTYEQYF	TGTGCCAGCAGTTTATCGCCGACAGGGAGGACCTACGAGCAGTACTTC
TRBJ2-3	-	TRBV5-4	CASSMDPNAGTQYF	TGTGCCAGCAGCATGGACCCAAACGCCGGTACGCAGTATTTT
TRBJ2-1	TRBD2	TRBV4-1	CASSHDPGLAIYEQFF	TGCGCCAGCAGCCATGACCCGGGACTAGCGATTTATGAGCAGTTCTTC
TRBJ2-5	-	TRBV5-1	CASSVQETQYF	TGCGCCAGCAGCGTACAAGAGACCCAGTACTTC
TRBJ1-5	-	TRBV28	CASGLAFRSNQPQHF	TGTGCCAGCGGTTTGGCATTCCGTAGCAATCAGCCCCAGCATTTT
TRBJ2-1	-	TRBV18	CASSPLRDKNEQFF	TGTGCCAGCTCACCCCTCAGGGACAAGAATGAGCAGTTCTTC
TRBJ1-3	-	TRBV10-3	CAIANGRSGNTIYF	TGTGCCATCGCAAATGGGAGGTCTGGAAACACCATATATTTT
TRBJ1-1	-	TRBV19	CASSMRWLNTEAFF	TGTGCCAGTAGTATGCGGTGGCTAAACACTGAAGCTTTCTTT
TRBJ1-2	-	TRBV11-3	CASSSGTNYGYTF	TGTGCCAGCAGCTCAGGGACTAACTATGGCTACACCTTC
TRBJ2-3	TRBD2	TRBV7-9	CASSTERGLADTQYF	TGTGCCAGCAGCACCGAGCGGGGATTGGCAGATACGCAGTATTTT
TRBJ2-1	-	TRBV29-1	CSVDRDYNEQFF	TGCAGCGTTGACAGGGACTACAATGAGCAGTTCTTC
TRBJ1-5	-	TRBV15	CATSRDQGSSQPQHF	TGTGCCACCAGCAGAGATCAGGGATCCAGTCAGCCCCAGCATTTT
TRBJ1-1	TRBD1	TRBV19	CASMKRDRIGTEAFF	TGTGCCAGTATGAAGAGGGACAGAATCGGCACTGAAGCTTTCTTT
TRBJ1-3	-	TRBV28	CASYSSGNTIYF	TGTGCCAGCTACAGCTCTGGAAACACCATATATTTT
TRBJ1-2	-	TRBV7-9	CASSASLRGYTF	TGTGCCAGCAGCGCCAGTCTCAGGGGCTACACCTTC
TRBJ1-4	-	TRBV6-1	CASSESGAGTVKLFF	TGTGCCAGCAGTGAATCAGGGGCAGGGACGGTAAAACTGTTTTTT
TRBJ2-2	TRBD1	TRBV6-5	CASSVGTGAGELFF	TGTGCCAGCAGTGTGGGGACAGGGGCCGGGGAGCTGTTTTTT
TRBJ2-6	-	TRBV9	CASSVERLLSGANVLTF	TGTGCCAGCAGCGTAGAACGGTTGCTATCTGGGGCCAACGTCCTGACTTTC
TRBJ1-1	-	TRBV21-1	CASSKKDGRGGSEAFF	TGTGCCAGCAGCAAAAAAGACGGCCGAGGGGGCAGTGAAGCTTTCTTT
TRBJ2-3	TRBD2	TRBV5-6	CASSLATSGADTQYF	TGTGCCAGCAGCTTGGCGACTAGCGGAGCAGATACGCAGTATTTT
TRBJ1-4	TRBD1	TRBV6-5	CASSLGQGAEKLFF	TGTGCCAGCAGTTTGGGACAGGGGGCTGAAAAACTGTTTTTT
TRBJ2-5	TRBD2	TRBV10-3	CAIGGRSSGRAGQETQYF	TGTGCCATCGGGGGACGTTCTAGCGGGAGGGCCGGACAAGAGACCCAGTACTTC
TRBJ2-6	-	TRBV5-4	CASVGGNSGANVLTF	TGTGCCAGCGTGGGGGGAAACTCTGGGGCCAACGTCCTGACTTTC
TRBJ1-2	-	TRBV25-1	CASSLPGANYGYTF	TGTGCCAGCAGTTTACCCGGGGCTAACTATGGCTACACCTTC
TRBJ2-5	-	TRBV5-1	CASSLSTTSRETQYF	TGCGCCAGCAGCTTGTCGACCACTTCTAGGGAGACCCAGTACTTC
TRBJ2-7	-	TRBV6-5	CASSAGPHVSYEQYF	TGTGCCAGCTCGGCGGGGCCCCACGTCTCCTACGAGCAATACTTC
TRBJ1-4	-	TRBV5-4	CASSLDRAREKLFF	TGTGCCAGCAGCTTGGACAGGGCTAGGGAAAAACTGTTTTTT
TRBJ2-7	TRBD1	TRBV6-5	CASSSGTGILEQYF	TGTGCCAGCAGTTCCGGGACAGGTATCCTCGAGCAGTACTTC
TRBJ2-5	TRBD2	TRBV6-5	CASRGLDQETQYF	TGTGCCAGCAGGGGACTAGACCAAGAGACCCAGTACTTC
TRBJ2-7	-	TRBV19	CASSPTAYQAYEQYF	TGTGCCAGTAGTCCGACAGCGTATCAGGCCTACGAGCAGTACTTC
TRBJ1-1	-	TRBV10-3	CAITLGHPVVGNTEAFF	TGTGCCATCACTCTAGGACACCCCGTAGTCGGAAACACTGAAGCTTTCTTT
TRBJ2-5	TRBD2	TRBV6-1	CASSGGGTQYF	TGTGCCAGCAGTGGGGGGGGGACCCAGTACTTC